A single T cell receptor beta chain is shown here with its context. The sample originates from a study of blood T cell repertoires in COVID-19. The germline V gene encodes CDR1 SGHAT and CDR2 FQNNGV. The CDR3 is 15 amino acids. V lost 3 bases to trimming and J lost 0 bases, with 9 bases between them. As handled by the study authors: Amplification with reference gene primers provided the estimates of nucleated cell counts. Profiled with immunoSEQ multiplex PCR; TCRdb holds only in-frame clones, not every one. V, J and clone size derive from that table, while D and trimming were established from the DNA sequence. The sample consists of a few hundred thousand clones, around 90% of them appearing once.

The chain employs TRBV11-2 and TRBJ2-1; the D gene is possibly TRBD2 (6 bases). Sequencing was performed on PBMCs or T cells enriched from blood (not recorded which). The sequence was collected from a man aged 30 to 39 in a cohort exposed to, infected with or recovered from COVID-19 (not recorded which). CDR3 residues: CASSFGSGSYNEQFF. For the CDR3, the DNA is TGTGCCAGCAGCTTCGGTAGCGGCTCCTACAATGAGCAGTTCTTC.